The 7 T cell receptor beta chains below come from one sample, sequenced in a study of T cell responses to AZD1222 COVID-19 vaccine. Sequencing used immunoSEQ multiplex PCR; TCRdb keeps in-frame clones, though not all of them. This table holds 110,000 or so clones, approximately 87% found once. The sequences come from peripheral blood, collected on day 0 of AZD1222 vaccination. The receptors originated from an adult in good health.

This chain connects TRBV11-2 to TRBJ2-1; TRBD2 aligns across 10 bases. With V trimmed by 6 bases and J by 4 bases, 9 bases remained unmatched. This CDR3 is 16 amino acids long. The V gene's germline CDR1 is SGHAT and CDR2 FQNNGV. CDR3 sequence reads: CASRPSGTSVYNEQFF. The CDR3 bases are TGTGCCAGCAGGCCCTCGGGGACTAGCGTATACAATGAGCAGTTCTTC.

The V and J genes are TRBV19 and TRBJ2-3, with no clear D. Trimming took off 6 bases at V and 1 base at J, with 11 bases between the two ends. From germline, CDR1 is LNHDA and CDR2 SQIVND (reference sequence). The CDR3 is made up of 14 amino acids. CDR3 region: CASSRKWRTDTQYF. The CDR3 nucleotides read TGTGCCAGTAGCAGGAAGTGGCGCACAGATACGCAGTATTTT.

V gene TRBV19 combines with J gene TRBJ2-1, with D possibly matching TRBD2 (6 bases). The CDR3 is 17 amino acids. V dropped 1 base and J dropped 0 bases, with 13 bases sitting between them. CDR1 LNHDA and CDR2 SQIVND come from the germline V gene (reference sequence). CDR3 sequence reads: CASSIGGSGHSYNEQFF. CDR3 nucleotides: TGTGCCAGTAGTATAGGCGGTAGCGGCCACTCCTACAATGAGCAGTTCTTC. Together with reference TRBV19 and TRBJ2-1, the CDR3 gives the full variable domain: DGGITQSPKYLFRKEGQNVTLSCEQNLNHDAMYWYRQDPGQGLRLIYYSQIVNDFQKGDIAEGYSVSREKKESFPLTVTSAQKNPTAFYLCASSIGGSGHSYNEQFFGPGTRLTVL.

The J gene is TRBJ1-4, the V gene TRBV18, with a tentative D call TRBD1 (6 bases). Germline V gene lookup returns CDR1 KGHSH and CDR2 LQKENI. V dropped 4 bases and J dropped 3 bases, with 15 bases sitting between them. The CDR3 extends over 16 amino acids. CDR3 DNA: TGTGCCAGCTCACAGGGGACACCGGCGGCTAATGAAAAACTGTTTTTT. It is translated as CASSQGTPAANEKLFF.

The rearrangement links TRBV3-1 (or the pseudogene TRBV3-2) to TRBJ2-7; D not certain. The V and J ends lost 3 bases and 0 bases respectively, with 6 bases between them. CDR3 length: 13 amino acids. Germline CDR1 reads LGHDT; CDR2 reads YNNKEL (reference sequence). In DNA, the CDR3 is TGTGCCAGCAGCCATCTGAGCTCCTACGAGCAGTACTTC. It is translated as CASSHLSSYEQYF.

This chain uses TRBV30 with TRBJ2-7; 11 nucleotides match TRBD1. The V gene's germline CDR1 is GTSNPN and CDR2 SVGIG (reference sequence). Losses at the gene ends were 4 bases for V and 3 bases for J; bases not matched to a gene: 8. This CDR3 region has 15 residues. The CDR3 loop is CAWTKGTGGFYEQYF. The CDR3 DNA is TGTGCCTGGACGAAGGGGACAGGGGGGTTCTACGAGCAGTACTTC.

The chain employs TRBV28 and TRBJ1-1; D might be TRBD1 (5 bases). The CDR3 sequence is 15 residues long. The germline CDR1 and CDR2 sequences are MDHEN and SYDVKM. V lost 1 base, J lost 5 bases, and 14 bases lay in between. The CDR3 bases are TGTGCCAGCAGTTTATTACCAGGGTGGTGGACTGAAGCTTTCTTT. It encodes CASSLLPGWWTEAFF.